This TCR beta chain was sequenced during a study of T cell repertoires in cytomegalovirus infection (dated by TCRdb to between 2018 and 2021). With respect to the entire study: Because public TCR beta signatures pointed to carriage of CMV infection together with the matching HLA type, the HLA type of each donor mattered for the analysis. Points the paper makes about the study in general: In both this cohort and an independent cohort of over 350 donors, the cumulative frequency of public TCR beta family members distinguished carriers of CMV infection plus the relevant HLA type. The ex vivo response was dominated by HLA-C-restricted CMV-specific TCR beta clonotypes, and the single most frequent clonotype in two of eight donors was supplied by these HLA-C-restricted clonotypes.

This clonotype was counted a few times. Its antigen remains unidentified. Base qualities are not recorded, but no much larger clone differs from it by a single base. Its CDR3 holds 20 amino acids, cysteine through phenylalanine. This entry keeps only the CDR3 DNA: 60 bases, framed from base 1. The V and J ends are trimmed by 0 bases and 0 bases, leaving 23 bases between them. The CDR1 and CDR2 encoded by the germline V gene (reference sequence) are SGHNT and YYREEE. TCRdb names Illumina HiSeq 1500 as the instrument used. TCRdb passed the public sequencing reads through fastp at Q25 and MiXCR, retaining productive beta sequences. When rows share a CDR3 protein, they turn into one entry using the most common DNA and genes. This sample has 200,000 to 300,000 distinct CDR3 sequences in its table, and approximately 13% of those were observed once. Roughly 8.9% of the sample rests with the top ten.

Recombination connected TRBV5-4 to TRBJ2-3, and perhaps TRBD1 as D gene, on 5 matching bases. What was sequenced was PBMCs. The sequence derives from a human donor in good health (CMV status not recorded). Some clones in this sample may be carry-over from other donors' samples. The CDR3 amino acid sequence is: CASSLEGPRFSRPSTDTQYF. The DNA sequence is given as TGTGCCAGCAGCTTGGAGGGGCCTAGGTTTTCGCGACCTAGCACAGATACGCAGTATTTT. The CDR3, completed at both ends by the reference TRBV5-4 and TRBJ2-3 genes, gives the full variable domain ETGVTQSPTHLIKTRGQQVTLRCSSQSGHNTVSWYQQALGQGPQFIFQYYREEENGRGNFPPRFSGLQFPNYSSELNVNALELDDSALYLCASSLEGPRFSRPSTDTQYFGPGTRLTVL.